This entry lists 26 T cell receptor beta chains sequenced from one sample in a study of vaccination effects on CD4 cells after COVID-19 (dated by TCRdb to the early 2020s). These receptors' targets are unknown. After more than nine days of culture, CD4+ T cells were isolated with the EasySep CD4+ T cell isolation kit. Convalescent patients had PCR-confirmed SARS-CoV-2 infection between March and December 2020, before Alpha, Beta and Delta variants emerged in the United States. Each participant received two doses of an mRNA SARS-CoV-2 vaccine, either BNT162b2 or mRNA-1273. Library creation used the immunoSEQ multiplex PCR assay. Entries here come from immuneACCESS through TCRdb and include only in-frame sequences with V and J called. Some clones fail to appear in such tables; in the studies checked, an unresolved V gene covers under half of the shortfall, and the cause of the remainder is unknown. This sample has 40,000 to 55,000 clones in its table, and over 65% of those were observed once. The ten most abundant clones make up around 3.3% of the sample.

The sample was CD4+ T cells from PBMCs cultured without peptide, taken after COVID-19 vaccination. Receptor source: a human donor who had a prior SARS-CoV-2 infection.

The rearrangement links TRBV6-5 to TRBJ1-4, with D tentatively TRBD1 (6 bases). CDR1 and CDR2 from the germline V gene are MNHEY and SVGAGI. The CDR3 runs to 14 residues. The germline V and J ends were trimmed by 4 bases and 10 bases, with 16 bases remaining between them. The CDR3 spells CASSLGAPVGKLFF. The CDR3 DNA is TGTGCCAGCAGTTTGGGGGCACCGGTTGGAAAACTGTTTTTT.

The sample holds one count of this clone. The V and J genes are TRBV4-1 and TRBJ2-5; 8 bases are shared with TRBD2. Germline assignment: CDR1 MGHRA and CDR2 YSYEKL. This CDR3 is built from 15 residues. V lost 6 bases, J lost 5 bases, and 11 bases stayed unmatched. The CDR3 here is CASRHSGRAGETQYF. The CDR3 DNA sequence: TGCGCCAGCAGGCACTCCGGGAGGGCCGGGGAGACCCAGTACTTC.

The chain uses TRBV12-3 or TRBV12-4 and TRBJ1-1, with a weak D call TRBD1 (5 bases). V was trimmed by 3 bases and J by 5 bases, leaving 10 bases between them. This CDR3 spans 13 amino acids. The CDR3 nucleotides are TGTGCCAGCAGTTTTGGGGCAGGAACTGAAGCTTTCTTT. It encodes CASSFGAGTEAFF.

The DNA for the CDR3 is TGTGCCATCAGACCAACAGGGGGCTCGCGAAACACCATATATTTT. This codes for CAIRPTGGSRNTIYF. The rearrangement joins TRBV10-3 to TRBJ1-3; the match to TRBD1 covers 9 bases. The germline CDR1 and CDR2 sequences are ENHRY and SYGVKD. The CDR3 sequence is 15 residues long. The V segment lost 6 bases and the J segment 5 bases; nucleotides outside the gene matches: 8.

This chain links TRBV5-4 with TRBJ2-5; D not certain. The germline gives CDR1 SGHNT, CDR2 YYREEE (reference sequence). There are 14 residues in the CDR3. V gave up 0 bases and J gave up 1 base, with 7 bases separating them. CDR3 loop: CASSLGGGQETQYF. The CDR3 bases are TGTGCCAGCAGCTTGGGTGGCGGCCAAGAGACCCAGTACTTC. The full variable domain, with the rest looked up from reference TRBV5-4 and TRBJ2-5, is ETGVTQSPTHLIKTRGQQVTLRCSSQSGHNTVSWYQQALGQGPQFIFQYYREEENGRGNFPPRFSGLQFPNYSSELNVNALELDDSALYLCASSLGGGQETQYFGPGTRLLVL.

V gene TRBV11-3 combines with J gene TRBJ2-7; D not certain. Looked up from germline, CDR1 is SGHNT and CDR2 is YENEEA. The CDR3 is made up of 14 amino acids. With 4 bases removed from V and 6 bases from J, the gap between germline ends came to 16 bases. CDR3 sequence (DNA): TGTGCCAGCAGCTCCATTAGCCTGGCCGTCGAGCAGTACTTC. Its protein is CASSSISLAVEQYF.

This clone has more than one count but fewer than ten. The chain links TRBV9 to TRBJ2-1, with 7 positions matching TRBD2. CDR1 is SGDLS, CDR2 YYNGEE, per germline. V lost 4 bases and J lost 4; bases outside the gene matches: 8. The CDR3 covers 15 residues. The CDR3 DNA reads TGTGCCAGCAGCCCAGCTAGCGGAACTTACAATGAGCAGTTCTTC. Encoded protein: CASSPASGTYNEQFF. Full variable domain (outside the CDR3, taken from reference TRBV9 and TRBJ2-1): DSGVTQTPKHLITATGQRVTLRCSPRSGDLSVYWYQQSLDQGLQFLIQYYNGEERAKGNILERFSAQQFPDLHSELNLSSLELGDSALYFCASSPASGTYNEQFFGPGTRLTVL.

This clone appeared a single time. The chain recombines TRBV19 with TRBJ1-1; possibly TRBD1 for D (6 bases). Germline V gene sequence: CDR1 LNHDA, CDR2 SQIVND (reference sequence). V was pared by 4 bases and J by 6 bases, with 18 bases between. This CDR3 spans 15 amino acids. The CDR3 sequence: CASSKWTALISEAFF. DNA of the CDR3: TGTGCCAGTAGTAAATGGACAGCGTTAATATCTGAAGCTTTCTTT.

The chain combines TRBV11-2 with TRBJ2-3; 8 bases are shared with TRBD1. The germline V gene has CDR1 SGHAT and CDR2 FQNNGV. There are 13 residues in the CDR3. V dropped 5 bases and J dropped 7; count of bases not matched to a gene: 5. CDR3 in amino acids: CASSPGGAYTQYF. CDR3 DNA sequence: TGTGCCAGCAGCCCAGGGGGCGCGTATACGCAGTATTTT. Full variable domain (remainder filled in from reference TRBV11-2 and TRBJ2-3): EAGVAQSPRYKIIEKRQSVAFWCNPISGHATLYWYQQILGQGPKLLIQFQNNGVVDDSQLPKDRFSAERLKGVDSTLKIQPAKLEDSAVYLCASSPGGAYTQYFGPGTRLTVL.

The rearrangement links TRBV12-3 or TRBV12-4 to TRBJ1-1, with D hard to call. Trimming took 3 bases from V and 2 from J, leaving 7 bases between them. The CDR3 length is 13 residues. CDR3 sequence reads: CASSFALNTEAFF. CDR3 sequence (DNA): TGTGCCAGCAGTTTCGCCCTTAACACTGAAGCTTTCTTT.

This chain connects TRBV12-3 or TRBV12-4 to TRBJ2-7; D possibly corresponds to TRBD2 (6 bases). This CDR3 contains 12 residues. The V end was cut by 6 bases, the J end by 3 bases, with 9 bases between. This CDR3 is CASRDYLYEQYF. DNA for the CDR3: TGTGCCAGCAGGGACTACCTCTACGAGCAGTACTTC.

The rearrangement joins TRBV19 to TRBJ2-5; the match to TRBD2 covers 9 bases. With 6 bases clipped from V and 5 bases from J, the junction kept 4 bases outside the gene matches. Germline values: CDR1 LNHDA, CDR2 SQIVND (reference sequence). This CDR3 is built from 13 residues. The CDR3 spells CASRLAGGETQYF. In DNA, the CDR3 is TGTGCCAGTAGACTAGCGGGCGGGGAGACCCAGTACTTC. The whole variable domain, remainder taken from reference TRBV19 and TRBJ2-5, is DGGITQSPKYLFRKEGQNVTLSCEQNLNHDAMYWYRQDPGQGLRLIYYSQIVNDFQKGDIAEGYSVSREKKESFPLTVTSAQKNPTAFYLCASRLAGGETQYFGPGTRLLVL.

This CDR3 is CASSFQGGWRNEQFF. The CDR3 DNA follows: TGTGCCAGCAGCTTCCAGGGTGGCTGGAGGAATGAGCAGTTCTTC. The chain recombines TRBV7-2 with TRBJ2-1; perhaps D is TRBD1 or TRBD2 (5 bases each). The CDR3 has 15 residues. V was pared by 3 bases and J by 7 bases, with 16 bases between. Germline V lookup: CDR1 SGHTA, CDR2 FQGNSA.

The rearrangement joins TRBV3-1 (or the pseudogene TRBV3-2) to TRBJ1-5; 8 bases agree with TRBD1. The V gene end was trimmed by 5 bases and the J gene end by 3 bases; junction bases not matched to a gene: 6. The CDR3 runs 15 residues. Germline V gene data show CDR1 as LGHDT and CDR2 as YNNKEL (reference sequence). CDR3 sequence (DNA): TGTGCCAGCAGCGACAGGGGTATTGACAATCAGCCCCAGCATTTT. It codes for CASSDRGIDNQPQHF.

V and J are TRBV6-1 and TRBJ2-2, with 11 bases fitting TRBD2. The CDR3 has 18 amino acids. The V gene end was trimmed by 1 base and the J gene end by 2 bases; junction bases not matched to a gene: 6. Germline V gene sequence: CDR1 MNHNS, CDR2 SASEGT. For the CDR3, the DNA is TGTGCCAGCAGTGAAGGACTAGCGGGAAGAACCAACACCGGGGAGCTGTTTTTT. This translates into CASSEGLAGRTNTGELFF.

The rearrangement links TRBV20-1 to TRBJ2-3, with no clear D. This CDR3 is built from 13 residues. Germline V gene data show CDR1 as DFQATT and CDR2 as SNEGSKA (reference sequence). Trimming took off 3 bases at V and 4 bases at J, with 11 bases between the two ends. The CDR3 region is CSASLGISDTQYF. The CDR3 DNA sequence: TGCAGTGCTAGTTTGGGGATCTCAGATACGCAGTATTTT.

The CDR3: CASSRGRAYNEQFF. The DNA of the CDR3 is TGTGCCAGCAGTCGTGGGAGGGCCTACAATGAGCAGTTCTTC. The genes are TRBV6-5 and TRBJ2-1; 7 bases align to TRBD2. Trimming at V came to 5 bases and at J to 2 bases, leaving 3 bases not matched to a gene. There are 14 residues in the CDR3. Looked up from germline, CDR1 is MNHEY and CDR2 is SVGAGI.

This chain connects TRBV9 to TRBJ1-1, with D perhaps matching TRBD1 (5 bases). Looked up from germline, CDR1 is SGDLS and CDR2 is YYNGEE. The CDR3 has 13 amino acids. V lost 5 bases and J 1 base, leaving 9 bases between the germline ends. CDR3 DNA: TGTGCCAGCAGTAAGCAGGGGAACACTGAAGCTTTCTTT. Protein: CASSKQGNTEAFF.

V gene TRBV2 combines with J gene TRBJ1-4, with D unresolved. From germline, CDR1 is SNHLY and CDR2 FYNNEI. V lost 6 bases and J 7 bases, leaving 12 bases between the germline ends. This CDR3 comprises 13 residues. Written as DNA, the CDR3 is TGTGCCAGCAGAGACGACGGTGTTGAAAAACTGTTTTTT. Translated: CASRDDGVEKLFF.

This chain joins TRBV9 and TRBJ2-5, with TRBD2 matching over 16 bases. This CDR3 spans 19 amino acids. Germline V gene sequence: CDR1 SGDLS, CDR2 YYNGEE. The V segment lost 0 bases and the J segment 2 bases; nucleotides outside the gene matches: 7. The CDR3 loop reads CASSVAPGLAGGWQETQYF. CDR3 coding DNA: TGTGCCAGCAGCGTAGCCCCGGGACTAGCGGGAGGGTGGCAAGAGACCCAGTACTTC.

The genes are TRBV4-1 and TRBJ2-7; 10 bases match TRBD1. After removal of 2 bases from V and 3 bases from J, the junction contained 7 bases not matched to a gene. In germline, CDR1 is MGHRA, CDR2 YSYEKL. CDR3 length: 16 amino acids. Written as DNA, the CDR3 is TGCGCCAGCAGCCAACCGGAACGGGACAGGGGCTACGAGCAGTACTTC. Its translation: CASSQPERDRGYEQYF.

V is TRBV5-8 and J is TRBJ2-7, with 9 bases matching TRBD1. The CDR3 is made up of 14 amino acids. Germline-derived CDR1 and CDR2 are SGHTS and YDEGEE. V gave up 4 bases and J gave up 3 bases; unmatched junction bases: 5. CDR3 protein: CASSRDRGIYEQYF. CDR3 bases: TGTGCCAGCAGCCGTGACAGGGGGATCTACGAGCAGTACTTC.

In this sample, this clone turned up a few times. CDR3 region: CASSVSDAGYTF. For the CDR3, the DNA is TGTGCCAGCAGCGTCAGCGACGCTGGCTACACCTTC. J is TRBJ1-2 and V is TRBV3-1 (or the pseudogene TRBV3-2); unclear D gene. CDR1 is LGHDT, CDR2 YNNKEL, per germline (reference sequence). The CDR3 contains 12 residues. V lost 5 bases to trimming and J lost 7 bases, with 11 bases between them.

This sequence joins TRBV6-5 and TRBJ1-2; TRBD1 might be the D (5 bases). The germline gives CDR1 MNHEY, CDR2 SVGAGI. Trimming pared 7 bases from V and 7 bases from J, leaving 13 bases between. This CDR3 comprises 12 residues. The CDR3 here is CASNNGGSGYTF. CDR3 in DNA: TGTGCCAGCAACAACGGGGGTTCTGGCTACACCTTC.

The chain carries TRBV2 and TRBJ2-1, with D unresolved. Trimming removed 4 bases from V and 9 bases from J, with 13 bases in between. This CDR3 has 13 residues. Germline loops: CDR1 SNHLY, CDR2 FYNNEI. The CDR3 DNA sequence: TGTGCCAGCAGTGCACTTAGATGGGGTGAGCAGTTCTTC. Its protein is CASSALRWGEQFF.

The chain joins TRBV7-2 to TRBJ2-3; 7 bases are a match to TRBD2. J lost 10 bases, V lost 4 bases, and 14 bases had no gene match. CDR3 size: 15 residues. Looked up from germline, CDR1 is SGHTA and CDR2 is FQGNSA. Written as DNA, the CDR3 is TGTGCCAGCAGCTCCTTACCGGGCCCTGGGAGGGCGCAGTATTTT. Translation: CASSSLPGPGRAQYF. Using reference TRBV7-2 and TRBJ2-3 for the parts outside the CDR3, the full variable domain is GAGVSQSPSNKVTEKGKDVELRCDPISGHTALYWYRQSLGQGLEFLIYFQGNSAPDKSGLPSDRFSAERTGGSVSTLTIQRTQQEDSAVYLCASSSLPGPGRAQYFGPGTRLTVL.